The 5 T cell receptor beta chains presented below share a single source sample, sequenced in a study of blood T cell repertoires in COVID-19. Method: immunoSEQ multiplex PCR; TCRdb's copy keeps in-frame clones and lacks some. The table records about 500,000 clones, about nine tenths of them present only once. The sequencing input was PBMCs or T cells enriched from blood (not recorded which). These receptors originate from a woman aged 18-29 years who had recovered from COVID-19.

The chain combines TRBV19 with TRBJ1-5, with D perhaps matching TRBD1 (5 bases). Trimming pared 7 bases from V and 5 bases from J, leaving 15 bases between. CDR3 size: 14 residues. Germline lookup yields CDR1 LNHDA and CDR2 SQIVND (reference sequence). CDR3 DNA sequence: TGTGCCAGTACTGTGGCAGGGATGGATCAGCCCCAGCATTTT. Protein product: CASTVAGMDQPQHF.

V gene TRBV7-8 combines with J gene TRBJ2-7; 7 positions match TRBD2. The CDR3 has 18 amino acids. The V gene's germline CDR1 is SGHVS and CDR2 FQNEAQ. The V and J ends lost 2 bases and 2 bases, in that order; junction bases with no gene match: 15. DNA for the CDR3: TGTGCCAGCAGCTTATGGCGGATCGTAGCGGGCGCGACCTACGAGCAGTACTTC. It codes for CASSLWRIVAGATYEQYF. The full variable domain, with the rest looked up from reference TRBV7-8 and TRBJ2-7, is GAGVSQSPRYKVAKRGQDVALRCDPISGHVSLFWYQQALGQGPEFLTYFQNEAQLDKSGLPSDRFFAERPEGSVSTLKIQRTQQEDSAVYLCASSLWRIVAGATYEQYFGPGTRLTVT.

J is TRBJ2-3 and V is TRBV11-3; tentative D call: TRBD2 (6 bases). CDR1 is SGHNT, CDR2 YENEEA, per germline. The CDR3 is made up of 16 amino acids. Between the trimmed V and J ends, which lost 5 bases and 4 bases, there was a span of 19 bases. The DNA for the CDR3 is TGTGCCAGCAGCCAGGACGCGGGGAGAGGCGCAGATACGCAGTATTTT. Encoded protein: CASSQDAGRGADTQYF.

The V call is TRBV18, the J call TRBJ2-2; TRBD1 aligns across 9 bases. V lost 4 bases and J lost 3; bases outside the gene matches: 3. CDR3 length: 15 residues. Germline values: CDR1 KGHSH, CDR2 LQKENI. This CDR3 reads CASSLQGADTGELFF. CDR3 DNA: TGTGCCAGCTCACTACAGGGGGCCGACACCGGGGAGCTGTTTTTT.

The rearrangement links TRBV7-8 to TRBJ1-3; weak D call: TRBD1 (6 bases). The CDR3 length is 18 residues. Trimming shortened V by 0 bases and J by 1 base, and 16 bases separated the two germline ends. CDR1 is SGHVS, CDR2 FQNEAQ, per germline. The CDR3 reads CASSLAQGTWGSGNTIYF. The DNA for the CDR3 is TGTGCCAGCAGCTTAGCGCAGGGGACGTGGGGGTCTGGAAACACCATATATTTT.